The sequence of this T cell receptor (beta chain) was determined in a study of prognosis after radiotherapy for stage I lung cancer. CDR3 length equals 13 residues. The V end was cut by 9 bases, the J end by 1 base, with 12 bases between. CDR1 is LNHDA and CDR2 is SQIVND in the germline V gene (reference sequence). From genomic DNA, two-round multiplex PCR was used to amplify TCR beta CDR3. Primers targeting each individual TRBV and TRBJ gene were applied in first-round PCR. Second-round PCR employed universal primers. TCRdb ran MiXCR on the multiplex PCR reads and lists one entry per CDR3 protein. This sample has tens of thousands of distinct CDR3 sequences, with about 37% found just once. This clonotype was picked up many times.

The V and J genes are TRBV19 and TRBJ1-1, with D hard to call. Sequenced here: PBMCs, sampled before or after stereotactic body radiation therapy (not recorded which). The receptor's source is a donor of 50 years or more with non-small cell lung cancer. The DNA of the CDR3 is TGTGCCAGCCGTGGACCCTCGAACACTGAAGCTTTCTTT. Translation gives CASRGPSNTEAFF.